This T cell receptor beta chain stems from a study of cytomegalovirus exposure and HLA in healthy donors. Overall study context: In an earlier analysis, around 100 million unique TCR beta sequences were found from some 170 million T cells. Findings and caveats of the study: A later analysis appeared to link common viral pathogens to several of the most significant clusters. A few chains tied to CMV proved CMV antigen-specific in vitro.

The PCR had 60 Vbeta and 13 Jbeta primers. Here immunoSEQ multiplex PCR was the method, and the copy in TCRdb shows in-frame clones only, minus some. Of roughly 120,000 clones in the sample, 73% were seen once. The CDR3 covers 15 residues. Trimming took off 0 bases at V and 0 bases at J, with 7 bases between the two ends. CDR1 is SGHRS and CDR2 is YFSETQ in the germline V gene. As regards this clone: What it binds is unknown. Other nucleotide sequences from this sample produce the same CDR3.

This chain connects TRBV5-1 to TRBJ2-1; a possible D gene is TRBD2 (5 bases). The TCR sequence derives from a woman in her 40s in good health and CMV-seropositive. Sequencing was carried out using PBMCs. CDR3 amino acids: CASSLAGSSYNEQFF. DNA for the CDR3: TGCGCCAGCAGCTTGGCTGGGAGCTCCTACAATGAGCAGTTCTTC.